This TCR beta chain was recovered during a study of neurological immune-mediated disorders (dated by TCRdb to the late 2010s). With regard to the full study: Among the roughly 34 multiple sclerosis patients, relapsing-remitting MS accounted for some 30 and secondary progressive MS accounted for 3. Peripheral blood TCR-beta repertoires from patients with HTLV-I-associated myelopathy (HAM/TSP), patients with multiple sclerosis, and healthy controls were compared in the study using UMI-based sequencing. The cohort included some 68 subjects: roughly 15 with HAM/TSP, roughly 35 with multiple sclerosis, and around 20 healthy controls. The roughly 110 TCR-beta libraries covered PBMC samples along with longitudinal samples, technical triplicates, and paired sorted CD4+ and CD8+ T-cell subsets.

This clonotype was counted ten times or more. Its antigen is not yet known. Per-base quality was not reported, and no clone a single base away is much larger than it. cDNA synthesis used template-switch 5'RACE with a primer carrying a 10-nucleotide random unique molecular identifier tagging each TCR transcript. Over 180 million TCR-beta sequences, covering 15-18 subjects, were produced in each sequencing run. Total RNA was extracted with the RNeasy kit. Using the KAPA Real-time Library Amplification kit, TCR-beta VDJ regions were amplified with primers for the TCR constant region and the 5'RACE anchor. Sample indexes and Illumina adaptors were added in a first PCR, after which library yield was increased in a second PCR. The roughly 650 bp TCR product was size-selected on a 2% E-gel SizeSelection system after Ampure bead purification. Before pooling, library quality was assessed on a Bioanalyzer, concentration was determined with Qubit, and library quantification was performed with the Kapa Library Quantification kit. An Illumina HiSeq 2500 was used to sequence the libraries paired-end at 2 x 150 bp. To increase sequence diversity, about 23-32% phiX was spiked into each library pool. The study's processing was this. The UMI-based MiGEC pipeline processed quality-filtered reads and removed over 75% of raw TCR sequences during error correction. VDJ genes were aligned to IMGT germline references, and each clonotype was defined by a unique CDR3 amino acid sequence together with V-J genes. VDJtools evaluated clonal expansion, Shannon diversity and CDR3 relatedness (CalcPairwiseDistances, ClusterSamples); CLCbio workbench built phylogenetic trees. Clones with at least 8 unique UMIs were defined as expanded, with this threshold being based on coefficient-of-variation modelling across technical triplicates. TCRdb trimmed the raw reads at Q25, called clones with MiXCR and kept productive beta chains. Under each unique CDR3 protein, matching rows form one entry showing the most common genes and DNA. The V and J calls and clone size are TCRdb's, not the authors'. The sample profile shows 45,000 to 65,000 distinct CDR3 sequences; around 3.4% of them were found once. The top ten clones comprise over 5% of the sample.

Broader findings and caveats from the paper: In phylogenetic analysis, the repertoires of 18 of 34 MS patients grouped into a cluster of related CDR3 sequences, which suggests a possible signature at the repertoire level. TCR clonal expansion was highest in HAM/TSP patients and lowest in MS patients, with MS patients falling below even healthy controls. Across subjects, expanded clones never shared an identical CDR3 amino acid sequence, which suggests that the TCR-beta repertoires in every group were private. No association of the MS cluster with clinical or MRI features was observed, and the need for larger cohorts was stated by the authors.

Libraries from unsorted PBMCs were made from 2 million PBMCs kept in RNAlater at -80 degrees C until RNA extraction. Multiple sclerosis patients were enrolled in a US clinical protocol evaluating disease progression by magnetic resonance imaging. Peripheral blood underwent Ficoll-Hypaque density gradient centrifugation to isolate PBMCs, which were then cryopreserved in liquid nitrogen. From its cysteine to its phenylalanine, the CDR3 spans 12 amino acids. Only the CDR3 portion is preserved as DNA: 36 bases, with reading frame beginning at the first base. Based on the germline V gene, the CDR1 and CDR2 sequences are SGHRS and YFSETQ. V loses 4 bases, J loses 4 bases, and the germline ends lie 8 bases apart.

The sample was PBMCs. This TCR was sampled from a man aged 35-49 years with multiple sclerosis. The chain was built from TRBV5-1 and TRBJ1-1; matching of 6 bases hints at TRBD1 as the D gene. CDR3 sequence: CASSPQGTEAFF. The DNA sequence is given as TGCGCCAGCAGCCCACAGGGCACTGAAGCTTTCTTT.